This T cell receptor (beta chain) was sequenced in a study of shared clonotypes between healthy human individuals. Overall study findings and caveats: Sharing of clonotypes among donors was expected to vary with sequencing depth.

About this clone itself: Its specificity is unknown.

The data were produced by immunoSEQ multiplex PCR, yet TCRdb's version contains in-frame clones alone and is incomplete. The sample lists hundreds of thousands of clones, roughly 78% occurring once. The CDR3 spans 15 residues. Between the trimmed V and J ends, which lost 5 bases and 0 bases, there was a span of 12 bases. Germline CDR1 is SEHNR and CDR2 is FQNEAQ (reference sequence). The sequenced sample consisted of memory CD4+ T cells sorted from blood. Stated subset: CD45RA-negative fraction. The sequence came from a woman between 25 and 40 years old in good health. The chain carries TRBV7-9 and TRBJ2-3, with D maybe TRBD2 (5 bases). The CDR3 protein is CASSGDGGSTDTQYF. The CDR3 DNA follows: TGTGCCAGCAGCGGGGATGGCGGGAGCACAGATACGCAGTATTTT.